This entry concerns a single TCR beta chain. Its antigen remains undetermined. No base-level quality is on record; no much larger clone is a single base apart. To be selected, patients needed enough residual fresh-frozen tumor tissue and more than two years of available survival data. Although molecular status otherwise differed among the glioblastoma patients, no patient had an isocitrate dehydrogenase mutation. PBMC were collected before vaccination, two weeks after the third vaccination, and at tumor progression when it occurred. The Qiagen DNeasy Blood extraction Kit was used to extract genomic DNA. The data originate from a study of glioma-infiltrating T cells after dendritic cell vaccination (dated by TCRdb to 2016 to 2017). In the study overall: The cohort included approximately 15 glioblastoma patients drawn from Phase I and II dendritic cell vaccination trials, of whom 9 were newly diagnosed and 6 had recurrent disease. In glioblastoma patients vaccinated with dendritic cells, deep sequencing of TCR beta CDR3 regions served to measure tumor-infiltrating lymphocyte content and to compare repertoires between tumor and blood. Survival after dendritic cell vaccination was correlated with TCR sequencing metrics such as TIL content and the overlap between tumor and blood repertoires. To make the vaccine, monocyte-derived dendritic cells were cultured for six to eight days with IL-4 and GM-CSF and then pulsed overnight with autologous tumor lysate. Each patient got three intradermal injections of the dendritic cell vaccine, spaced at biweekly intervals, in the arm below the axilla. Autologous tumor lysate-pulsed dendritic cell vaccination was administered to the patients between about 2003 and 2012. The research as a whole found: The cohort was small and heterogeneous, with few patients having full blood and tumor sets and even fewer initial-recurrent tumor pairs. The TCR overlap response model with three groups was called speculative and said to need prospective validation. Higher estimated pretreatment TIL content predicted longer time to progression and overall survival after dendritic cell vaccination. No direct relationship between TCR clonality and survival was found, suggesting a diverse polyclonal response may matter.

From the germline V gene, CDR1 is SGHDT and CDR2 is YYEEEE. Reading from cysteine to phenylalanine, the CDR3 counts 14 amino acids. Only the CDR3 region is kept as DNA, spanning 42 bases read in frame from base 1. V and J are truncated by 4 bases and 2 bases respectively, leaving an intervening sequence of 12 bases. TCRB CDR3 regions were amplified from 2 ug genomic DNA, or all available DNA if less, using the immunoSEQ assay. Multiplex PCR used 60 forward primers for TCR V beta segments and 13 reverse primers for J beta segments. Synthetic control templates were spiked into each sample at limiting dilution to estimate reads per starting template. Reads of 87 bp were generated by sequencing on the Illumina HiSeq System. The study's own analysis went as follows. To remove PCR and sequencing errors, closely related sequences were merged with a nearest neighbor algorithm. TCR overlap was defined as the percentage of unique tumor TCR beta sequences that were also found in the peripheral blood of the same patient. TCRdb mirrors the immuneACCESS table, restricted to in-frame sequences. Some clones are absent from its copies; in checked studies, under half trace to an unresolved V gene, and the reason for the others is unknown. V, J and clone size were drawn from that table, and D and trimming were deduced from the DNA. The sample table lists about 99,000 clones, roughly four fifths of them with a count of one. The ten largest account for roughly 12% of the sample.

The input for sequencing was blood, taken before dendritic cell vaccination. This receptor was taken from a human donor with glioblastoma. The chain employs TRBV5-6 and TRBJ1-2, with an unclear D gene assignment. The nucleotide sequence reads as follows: TGTGCCAGCAGCCCGCGGGTCCTAAACTATGGCTACACCTTC. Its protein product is CASSPRVLNYGYTF.